This T cell receptor (beta chain) was recovered during a study of beta chain features in type 1 diabetes. The isolated RNA, all of it, was reverse transcribed, so expressed TCRB transcripts were what got sequenced. For naive, central memory and regulatory T cell samples, reads averaged about 3.5 million. Repertoires were generated with immunoSEQ multiplex PCR, while TCRdb's copy carries only in-frame clones and drops some. The sample shows 400,000 to 450,000 clones, approximately 15% of them seen only once. A single heparinised draw of approximately 110 mL on average was taken per donor. The V and J ends lost 8 bases and 4 bases respectively, with 15 bases between them. Germline values: CDR1 MGHRA, CDR2 YSYEKL. The CDR3 length is 14 residues.

The source of this sequence is a young man in good health. Sequencing input: naive CD4+ T cells from blood. This chain links TRBV4-1 with TRBJ1-3; D is uncertain. The CDR3 DNA is TGCGCCAGCGGGCAGTCCCTTGGAGGAAACACCATATATTTT. Protein: CASGQSLGGNTIYF.